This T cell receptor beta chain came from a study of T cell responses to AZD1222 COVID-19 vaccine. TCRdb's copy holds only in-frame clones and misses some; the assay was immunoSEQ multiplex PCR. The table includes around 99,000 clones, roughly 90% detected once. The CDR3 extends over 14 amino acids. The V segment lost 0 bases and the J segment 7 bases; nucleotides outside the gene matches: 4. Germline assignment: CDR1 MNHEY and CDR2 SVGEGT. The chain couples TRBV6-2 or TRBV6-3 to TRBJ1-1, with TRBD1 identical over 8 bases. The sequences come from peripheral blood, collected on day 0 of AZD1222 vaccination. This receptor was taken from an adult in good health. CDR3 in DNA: TGTGCCAGCAGTTACTCCAGGGGGCCTGGTGAAGCTTTCTTT. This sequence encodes CASSYSRGPGEAFF.